This T cell receptor (beta chain) was profiled in a study of blood T cell repertoires in COVID-19. Whole-study context: T cells, B-cell-depleted T cells, or PBMCs supplied cDNA or gDNA.

How the authors handled the data: Amplification from reference gene primers served as the basis for estimated nucleated cell counts. Assay used: immunoSEQ multiplex PCR; TCRdb lists only in-frame clones, some missing. Clone size and the V and J calls come from that table; the DNA yielded D and trimming. The sample records some 300,000 clones, around 89% being singletons. The CDR3 is 14 residues long. The V and J ends lost 6 bases and 2 bases respectively, with 11 bases between them. CDR1 is MNHEY, CDR2 SVGAGI, per germline. The chain carries TRBV6-5 and TRBJ1-5; a weak D match, TRBD1 (6 bases). The origin of this receptor is a woman in her twenties or thirties who had recovered from COVID-19. The sequenced sample was peripheral blood. CDR3 in DNA: TGTGCCAGCAGCGGGGGGCTAGGCAATCAGCCCCAGCATTTT. Amino acid sequence: CASSGGLGNQPQHF.